This entry lists 18 T cell receptor beta chains sequenced from one sample in a study of blood T cell repertoires in COVID-19. The assay was immunoSEQ multiplex PCR, and TCRdb's table has in-frame clones only and misses some. The sample lists around 190,000 clones; 88% were seen once. Specimen: peripheral blood. The receptors here all came from a human donor in a cohort sampled during active COVID-19.

The J gene is TRBJ2-2, the V gene TRBV6-5; no clear D gene. Germline V gene data show CDR1 as MNHEY and CDR2 as SVGAGI. This CDR3 has 13 amino acids. Trimming took 6 bases from V and 6 from J, leaving 11 bases between them. The CDR3 here is CASSPWASGELFF. For the CDR3, the DNA is TGTGCCAGCAGCCCCTGGGCATCCGGGGAGCTGTTTTTT.

The CDR3 reads CASSYRVNQPQHF. Written as DNA, the CDR3 is TGTGCCAGTAGTTATAGAGTCAATCAGCCCCAGCATTTT. The J gene is TRBJ1-5, the V gene TRBV19, with no clear D. Trimming pared 5 bases from V and 3 bases from J, leaving 8 bases between. Germline V gene sequence: CDR1 LNHDA, CDR2 SQIVND (reference sequence). The CDR3 loop spans 13 amino acids.

This chain joins TRBV12-3 or TRBV12-4 and TRBJ2-7; maybe TRBD1 (8 bases). Trimming shortened V by 5 bases and J by 7 bases, and 12 bases separated the two germline ends. The CDR3 spans 12 residues. CDR3 loop: CASSDRGGEQYF. In nucleotides, the CDR3 is TGTGCCAGCAGTGACAGGGGAGGGGAGCAGTACTTC.

The chain carries TRBV18 and TRBJ1-6, with D hard to call. The CDR3 sequence is 13 residues long. Germline V CDR1 and CDR2: KGHSH, LQKENI. The V gene lost 2 bases and the J gene lost 5 bases, with 4 bases spanning the gap. The CDR3 DNA follows: TGTGCCAGCTCACCAAACAATAATTCACCCCTCCACTTT. This gives the protein CASSPNNNSPLHF.

This rearrangement joins TRBV5-1 to TRBJ2-1; the match to TRBD1 covers 10 bases. Germline CDR1 SGHRS, CDR2 YFSETQ. V lost 3 bases, J lost 0 bases, and 3 bases stayed unmatched. There are 16 residues in the CDR3. CDR3 DNA sequence: TGCGCCAGCAGCTCAAGGACAGGGGGCTCCTACAATGAGCAGTTCTTC. Translated, it gives CASSSRTGGSYNEQFF.

The rearrangement links TRBV6-6 to TRBJ1-2; possible D gene TRBD1, 5 bases. Trimming left V 5 bases short and J 13 bases short, with 23 bases between. Germline CDR1 reads MNHNY; CDR2 reads SVGAGI (reference sequence). This CDR3 has 14 residues. The CDR3 region has the DNA TGTGCCAGCAGTCCTATGGGCCCTACGGGGGTCGCCACCTTC. This codes for CASSPMGPTGVATF.

This clone was observed a handful of times. The genes are TRBV18 and TRBJ2-7; 10 bases align to TRBD1. J lost 5 bases, V lost 6 bases, and 10 bases had no gene match. Per the germline V gene, CDR1 is KGHSH and CDR2 is LQKENI. CDR3 length: 15 residues. The CDR3 DNA follows: TGTGCCAGCTCGGCCCCTGACAGGGGGCACAACGAGCAGTACTTC. This sequence encodes CASSAPDRGHNEQYF. The variable domain in full, with the rest retrieved from reference TRBV18 and TRBJ2-7, is NAGVMQNPRHLVRRRGQEARLRCSPMKGHSHVYWYRQLPEEGLKFMVYLQKENIIDESGMPKERFSAEFPKEGPSILRIQQVVRGDSAAYFCASSAPDRGHNEQYFGPGTRLTVT.

This chain joins TRBV28 and TRBJ2-7; TRBD1 aligns across 9 bases. The CDR3 runs 14 residues. The germline V gene encodes CDR1 MDHEN and CDR2 SYDVKM. V trimming: 7 bases; J trimming: 2 bases; junction bases outside the gene matches: 6. The CDR3, as DNA: TGTGCCAGCAAGTTTCGACAGGGGGCCTACGAGCAGTACTTC. It specifies CASKFRQGAYEQYF.

This chain joins TRBV6-5 and TRBJ2-3; the match to TRBD1 covers 8 bases. The ends lost 8 bases at V and 10 bases at J; junction bases unmatched: 8. This CDR3 comprises 12 residues. The V gene's germline CDR1 is MNHEY and CDR2 SVGAGI. The CDR3 sequence: CASSQGAKAQYF. CDR3 in DNA: TGTGCCAGCTCTCAGGGGGCTAAGGCGCAGTATTTT.

This rearrangement joins TRBV4-2 to TRBJ2-1, with a tentative D call TRBD2 (6 bases). Germline CDR1 LGHNA, CDR2 YNFKEQ. CDR3 length equals 13 residues. V was clipped by 3 bases and J by 8 bases, with 11 bases between them. The CDR3 region is CASSQGLADEQFF. CDR3 nucleotide sequence: TGTGCCAGCAGCCAGGGACTTGCGGATGAGCAGTTCTTC.

This clone has only a few counts. This chain uses TRBV7-2 with TRBJ2-2; TRBD1 agrees at 8 bases. This CDR3 spans 18 amino acids. With 2 bases clipped from V and 7 bases from J, the junction kept 15 bases outside the gene matches. Germline V lookup: CDR1 SGHTA, CDR2 FQGNSA. CDR3 nucleotide sequence: TGTGCCAGCAGCTTATTTTGGCGTGGGCAGGGGGCGGTCGGGGAGCTGTTTTTT. The encoded protein is CASSLFWRGQGAVGELFF.

This rearrangement joins TRBV6-1 to TRBJ1-5; TRBD1 is a possible D gene (6 bases). This CDR3 contains 17 residues. Looked up from germline, CDR1 is MNHNS and CDR2 is SASEGT. V lost 0 bases and J 0 bases, leaving 12 bases between the germline ends. CDR3 region: CASSEAPDSYSNQPQHF. The CDR3 nucleotides are TGTGCCAGCAGTGAAGCCCCGGACAGTTATAGCAATCAGCCCCAGCATTTT.

This sequence joins TRBV5-4 and TRBJ2-5; D ambiguous. Germline assignment: CDR1 SGHNT and CDR2 YYREEE (reference sequence). The CDR3 has 16 amino acids. V lost 0 bases to trimming and J lost 4 bases, with 16 bases between them. CDR3 nucleotide sequence: TGTGCCAGCAGCTTGGGGTCGGCTAGATCGGTAGAGACCCAGTACTTC. Its protein product is CASSLGSARSVETQYF.

The chain links TRBV10-2 to TRBJ1-1; a possible D gene is TRBD1 (6 bases). There are 13 residues in the CDR3. Trimming took off 8 bases at V and 1 base at J, with 11 bases between the two ends. CDR1 and CDR2 (germline): WSHSY, SAAADI. CDR3 in amino acids: CASAAQGNTEAFF. The CDR3 DNA sequence: TGCGCCAGCGCCGCACAGGGGAACACTGAAGCTTTCTTT.

The J gene is TRBJ1-5, the V gene TRBV2; D gene ambiguous. In germline, CDR1 is SNHLY, CDR2 FYNNEI. CDR3 length: 13 residues. Between the trimmed V and J ends, which lost 4 bases and 7 bases, there was a span of 11 bases. As DNA, the CDR3 is TGTGCCAGCAGTGTTACAAGTCAACAGCCCCAGCATTTT. It codes for CASSVTSQQPQHF.

This clone was seen more than once but under ten times. V and J are TRBV9 and TRBJ2-7, with D tentatively TRBD1 (6 bases). CDR1 and CDR2 (germline): SGDLS, YYNGEE. V was cut by 4 bases and J by 3 bases, with 14 bases left in between. The CDR3 consists of 14 residues. CDR3: CASSPRTVDYEQYF. The CDR3 coding sequence is TGTGCCAGCAGCCCTAGGACAGTCGACTACGAGCAGTACTTC.

The chain recombines TRBV21-1 with TRBJ2-6; no DNA check was done on the table's D call, TRBD2. TRBV21-1 is flagged as a pseudogene. This CDR3 is built from 17 residues. The CDR3 sequence: CASSIDGRRSGANVLTF. The CDR3 nucleotides read TGTGCCAGCAGCATCGACGGGAGACGCTCTGGGGCCAACGTCCTGACTTTC.

This clone was seen just once. J is TRBJ2-1 and V is TRBV24-1; 8 positions agree with TRBD1. This CDR3 spans 13 amino acids. Germline-derived CDR1 and CDR2 are KGHDR and SFDVKD. Trimming removed 3 bases from V and 15 bases from J; junction bases left unmatched: 9. This chain's CDR3 is CATSDGNRDRRFF. The CDR3 bases are TGTGCCACCAGTGATGGGAACCGGGACAGGAGGTTCTTC.